A single sample is the source of the 24 T cell receptor beta chains below, sequenced in a study of human CD8 memory T cell subsets. Construction of TCR beta libraries was accomplished by means of UMI-labeled 5' RACE. Following a re-call of the 5' RACE reads, TCRdb has one entry per CDR3 protein and lacks DNA. The table lists about 9,300 distinct CDR3 sequences. The sample consisted of CD8+ T cells from PBMCs. Receptors originate from a human donor in good health.

This rearrangement joins TRBV10-3 to TRBJ2-3; TCRdb names TRBD2, which stays unverified in the absence of DNA. The CDR3 spans 18 residues. The V gene's germline CDR1 is ENHRY and CDR2 SYGVKD. CDR3 sequence reads: CAISPPGLAVLSTDTQYF.

J is TRBJ2-3 and V is TRBV29-1; TCRdb selects TRBD1, and the lack of DNA leaves this call unchecked. The germline V gene encodes CDR1 SQVTM and CDR2 ANQGSEA. CDR3 length: 12 residues. CDR3 residues: CSVSGGLDTQYF.

The chain is built from TRBV7-2 and TRBJ1-6; absent DNA, TCRdb's TRBD1 call cannot be checked. CDR3 length: 12 amino acids. The germline CDR1 and CDR2 sequences are SGHTA and FQGNSA. CDR3 sequence: CASRGGWEPLHF.

This clonotype shows up as large by frequency. J is TRBJ1-5 and V is TRBV7-2; the D call of TRBD1 rests on TCRdb alone, since no DNA is present to check it. CDR1 SGHTA and CDR2 FQGNSA come from the germline V gene. This CDR3 contains 16 residues. CDR3 loop: CASSSGTPYSNQPQHF.

The J gene is TRBJ2-7, the V gene TRBV7-9; TCRdb lists TRBD1, though no DNA is available to test this call. Germline CDR1 reads SEHNR; CDR2 reads FQNEAQ (reference sequence). This CDR3 is built from 14 residues. The CDR3 reads CASSPPIVTYEQYF. The variable domain in full, completed from reference TRBV7-9 and TRBJ2-7, reads DTGVSQNPRHKITKRGQNVTFRCDPISEHNRLYWYRQTLGQGPEFLTYFQNEAQLEKSRLLSDRFSAERPKGSFSTLEIQRTEQGDSAMYLCASSPPIVTYEQYFGPGTRLTVT.

This sequence joins TRBV29-1 and TRBJ2-7. The CDR3 is made up of 12 amino acids. CDR1 is SQVTM, CDR2 ANQGSEA, per germline. The CDR3 sequence: CSVETDTYEQYF.

CDR3 protein: CSASPRGAPGIGSNQPQHF. The V gene is TRBV20-1, the J gene TRBJ1-5; the TCRdb D gene call, TRBD1, has no DNA to confirm it. Germline CDR1 and CDR2: DFQATT and SNEGSKA (reference sequence). CDR3 size: 19 residues.

V and J are TRBV29-1 and TRBJ2-7; TCRdb's D gene call, TRBD2, goes unchecked for lack of DNA. Germline CDR1 and CDR2: SQVTM and ANQGSEA. This CDR3 has 16 amino acids. CDR3 in amino acids: CSVEARTSGSYYEQYF.

The chain has TRBV20-1 and TRBJ2-1; the TCRdb D gene call, TRBD2, has no DNA to confirm it. The CDR3 covers 18 residues. Germline V gene lookup returns CDR1 DFQATT and CDR2 SNEGSKA (reference sequence). CDR3: CSARDMGLAGATYNEQFF.

This clonotype is deemed medium-sized by its frequency. V usage is TRBV7-9 and J usage is TRBJ1-6; there is no DNA to check the TCRdb D call of TRBD1. Per the germline V gene, CDR1 is SEHNR and CDR2 is FQNEAQ (reference sequence). The CDR3 covers 16 residues. CDR3 loop: CASSSVSGTPNSPLHF. Full variable domain (remainder filled in from reference TRBV7-9 and TRBJ1-6): DTGVSQNPRHKITKRGQNVTFRCDPISEHNRLYWYRQTLGQGPEFLTYFQNEAQLEKSRLLSDRFSAERPKGSFSTLEIQRTEQGDSAMYLCASSSVSGTPNSPLHFGNGTRLTVT.

This chain connects TRBV6-2 or TRBV6-3 to TRBJ2-3; TCRdb's D call, TRBD2, is unchecked because there is no DNA. Germline CDR1 MNHEY, CDR2 SVGEGT. The CDR3 covers 14 residues. CDR3 protein: CASSTAGEQYTQYF.

The genes are TRBV6-1 and TRBJ2-1; checking the TCRdb D call of TRBD2 is not possible without DNA. Per germline, CDR1 MNHNS and CDR2 SASEGT. This CDR3 spans 15 amino acids. CDR3: CASSEVAEGHNEQFF.

This clonotype is labeled medium-sized based on frequency. The rearrangement links TRBV20-1 to TRBJ1-5; there is no DNA to check the TCRdb D call of TRBD1. Germline V gene lookup returns CDR1 DFQATT and CDR2 SNEGSKA (reference sequence). The CDR3 is 15 residues long. This chain's CDR3 is CSAEQGPGGNQPQHF.

This chain joins TRBV29-1 and TRBJ1-1; as DNA is missing, the TRBD1 call by TCRdb cannot be tested. Germline values: CDR1 SQVTM, CDR2 ANQGSEA. This CDR3 spans 13 amino acids. This CDR3 is CSAGGGVGTEAFF.

The chain joins TRBV12-3 or TRBV12-4 to TRBJ2-3; there is no DNA to check the TCRdb D call of TRBD1. The CDR3 is 19 residues long. The CDR3 sequence is CASSTKHRDRGWRADTQYF.

This rearrangement joins TRBV19 to TRBJ2-3; TCRdb's D call, TRBD1, is unchecked because there is no DNA. The CDR3 has 14 amino acids. From germline, CDR1 is LNHDA and CDR2 SQIVND (reference sequence). The CDR3 sequence is CASSRGASTDTQYF.

The J gene is TRBJ2-1, the V gene TRBV7-6; no DNA is available, so the TRBD1 call from TCRdb remains unchecked. The CDR3 spans 17 residues. The germline gives CDR1 SGHVS, CDR2 FNYEAQ. The CDR3 region is CASRLYAFGSGTNEQFF.

This CDR3 reads CSVDNQGGTGELFF. The genes are TRBV29-1 and TRBJ2-2; TCRdb's D call of TRBD1 is untestable without DNA. The CDR3 loop spans 14 amino acids. Germline V lookup: CDR1 SQVTM, CDR2 ANQGSEA.

This sequence joins TRBV24-1 and TRBJ2-4; TCRdb gives TRBD2 as the D gene, but with no DNA this cannot be confirmed. Germline values: CDR1 KGHDR, CDR2 SFDVKD. CDR3 length equals 12 residues. This CDR3 is CATSEEGNIQYF.

The V call is TRBV6-1, the J call TRBJ1-1; the TCRdb D gene call, TRBD1, has no DNA to confirm it. The CDR3 is 11 amino acids. Per the germline V gene, CDR1 is MNHNS and CDR2 is SASEGT. The CDR3 reads CASSVTVEAFF.

V gene TRBV20-1 combines with J gene TRBJ2-5; without DNA, the TCRdb call of TRBD1 cannot be checked. The CDR3 is made up of 16 amino acids. Germline-derived CDR1 and CDR2 are DFQATT and SNEGSKA (reference sequence). The CDR3 region is CSARHDRVRTTETQYF.

The chain joins TRBV29-1 to TRBJ2-7; TCRdb returns TRBD1, unconfirmable since there is no DNA. Per germline, CDR1 SQVTM and CDR2 ANQGSEA. The CDR3 length is 13 residues. The CDR3 loop reads CSALRDISYEQYF.

The rearrangement uses TRBV6-6 and TRBJ2-5; there is no DNA to check the TCRdb D call of TRBD1. The germline V gene encodes CDR1 MNHNY and CDR2 SVGAGI (reference sequence). CDR3 length: 12 residues. The CDR3 spells CASSPGSETQYF.

The gene calls are TRBV10-3 and TRBJ2-7. Germline assignment: CDR1 ENHRY and CDR2 SYGVKD. The CDR3 runs to 14 residues. CDR3 in amino acids: CAISETSAFYEQYF.